Presented here are 20 T cell receptor beta chains from one specimen sequenced in a study of T cells in Graves' hyperthyroidism and ophthalmopathy. There were TCR beta CDR3 regions amplified from RNA transcripts. During a first-round RT-PCR of the TCR CDR3, the HTBI primer set was used. TCRdb re-called the multiplex PCR reads through MiXCR, storing one row per CDR3 protein. Altogether about 600,000 distinct CDR3 sequences are present, approximately 14% being singletons, with the ten largest covering roughly 7%. Sequenced material: blood. All receptors come from a woman aged 18 to 35 with Graves' ophthalmopathy.

V is TRBV20-1 and J is TRBJ2-1; 8 bases are a match to TRBD1. Germline lookup yields CDR1 DFQATT and CDR2 SNEGSKA (reference sequence). Trimming removed 4 bases from V and 5 bases from J; junction bases left unmatched: 4. The CDR3 runs to 13 residues. The CDR3 bases are TGCAGTGCTACGACAGGGGCCCACAATGAGCAGTTCTTC. As protein: CSATTGAHNEQFF.

In its sample, this clonotype was seen a few times. No conserved phenylalanine or tryptophan ends this CDR3, so it is likely a read error. The chain uses TRBV27 and TRBJ1-6; maybe TRBD1 (5 bases). V was shortened by 6 bases and J by 6 bases, with 15 bases between the two germline ends. Looked up from germline, CDR1 is MNHEY and CDR2 is SMNVEV (reference sequence). The CDR3 consists of 15 residues. CDR3 amino acids: CASSPRIGANSPLHL. The CDR3 region has the DNA TGTGCCAGCAGCCCTCGTATCGGGGCTAATTCACCCCTCCACCTT.

This clonotype was recorded a few times. The chain joins TRBV30 to TRBJ1-1; the D gene is possibly TRBD1 (6 bases). Looked up from germline, CDR1 is GTSNPN and CDR2 is SVGIG (reference sequence). The CDR3 sequence is 14 residues long. V was clipped by 0 bases and J by 6 bases, with 14 bases between them. The CDR3 protein is CAWSVKGVSPEAFF. CDR3 nucleotides: TGTGCCTGGAGTGTAAAGGGGGTAAGCCCTGAAGCTTTCTTT.

This clonotype was seen repeatedly, ten times or more. The V call is TRBV6-1, the J call TRBJ2-7; 11 nucleotides match TRBD1. The ends lost 5 bases at V and 6 bases at J; junction bases unmatched: 9. Germline CDR1 and CDR2: MNHNS and SASEGT. The CDR3 consists of 15 residues. The CDR3 DNA is TGTGCCAGCAGTCCACGGACAGGGGGCGCTTCCGAGCAGTACTTC. Amino acids: CASSPRTGGASEQYF.

The chain combines TRBV15 with TRBJ1-5, with D hard to call. The germline V gene encodes CDR1 LNHNV and CDR2 YYDKDF (reference sequence). V lost 3 bases and J 1 base, leaving 7 bases between the germline ends. The CDR3 contains 14 residues. The CDR3, as DNA: TGTGCCACCAGCAGGCAACAGAGCAATCAGCCCCAGCATTTT. Translated: CATSRQQSNQPQHF.

A word on this clonotype: A read error is possible here, since a much larger clone lies one base away. The gene calls are TRBV9 and TRBJ2-7; 7 positions match TRBD1. The J call is uncertain, as TRBJ2-1 better fits the DNA end. The germline CDR1 and CDR2 sequences are SGDLS and YYNGEE. The CDR3 totals 14 residues. The CDR3 DNA reads TGTGCCAGCAGCGCAACAGGGACAGCCTACGAGCAGTTCTTC. Translation: CASSATGTAYEQFF.

The chain has TRBV12-5 and TRBJ2-1; 8 bases fit TRBD1. The CDR3 is 22 amino acids. Trimming removed 2 bases from V and 0 bases from J; junction bases left unmatched: 21. CDR1 LGHNT and CDR2 FRNRAP come from the germline V gene. The CDR3 bases are TGTGCTAGTGGTTTGCGCTTTTTTCTACTGGTACGGGACAGGAGCTCCTACAATGAGCAGTTCTTC. Its translation: CASGLRFFLLVRDRSSYNEQFF.

Concerning this clonotype itself: It may be a read error: a sequence one base away is much more abundant. The chain has TRBV6-5 and TRBJ2-7; no clear D. The CDR3 has 14 amino acids. Germline CDR1 and CDR2: MNHEY and SVGAGI. The CDR3 here is CASSYTPGSYKQYF. The DNA of the CDR3 is TGTGCCAGCAGTTATACCCCGGGCTCCTACAAGCAGTACTTC.

This clonotype was found a few times. Here the CDR3 reads CASTGPGGLDGYTF. CDR3 bases: TGTGCCAGCACTGGGCCCGGGGGGCTCGATGGCTACACCTTC. This rearrangement joins TRBV27 to TRBJ1-2, with D perhaps matching TRBD1 (6 bases). CDR1 and CDR2 from the germline V gene are MNHEY and SMNVEV (reference sequence). This CDR3 comprises 14 residues. Between the trimmed V and J ends, which lost 7 bases and 6 bases, there was a span of 18 bases.

This chain uses TRBV19 with TRBJ2-1, with a possible D match to TRBD2 (5 bases). V lost 5 bases and J 0 bases, leaving 14 bases between the germline ends. The CDR3 length is 16 residues. Germline-derived CDR1 and CDR2 are LNHDA and SQIVND (reference sequence). CDR3 amino acids: CASSFLTGSSYNEQFF. The CDR3 nucleotides are TGTGCCAGTAGTTTCCTGACGGGGAGCTCCTACAATGAGCAGTTCTTC.

This clonotype was observed at least ten times. V gene TRBV28 combines with J gene TRBJ2-5, with 7 bases lining up with TRBD1. The CDR3 is 16 amino acids. Germline CDR1 is MDHEN and CDR2 is SYDVKM. V dropped 9 bases and J dropped 0; count of bases not matched to a gene: 13. The CDR3 here is CASRNRGLGYQETQYF. The CDR3 nucleotides read TGTGCCAGTCGCAATAGGGGGCTTGGCTACCAAGAGACCCAGTACTTC.

This clonotype was detected many times. The J gene is TRBJ1-1, the V gene TRBV12-3 or TRBV12-4; D gene unclear. The CDR3 extends over 13 amino acids. The V end was cut by 3 bases, the J end by 5 bases, with 10 bases between. The CDR3 bases are TGTGCCAGCAGTTTGGACCTGGAGACTGAAGCTTTCTTT. Amino acid sequence: CASSLDLETEAFF.

This clonotype was recorded at least ten times. This chain joins TRBV7-3 and TRBJ2-5; D gene uncertain. CDR1 and CDR2 (germline): SGHTA, FQGTGA. V was shortened by 2 bases and J by 4 bases, with 14 bases between the two germline ends. The CDR3 has 15 amino acids. CDR3 nucleotides: TGTGCCAGCAGCTTATCCGGGTCCCACGGAGAGACCCAGTACTTC. Protein sequence: CASSLSGSHGETQYF. Drawing the rest from reference TRBV7-3 and TRBJ2-5, the complete variable domain is GAGVSQTPSNKVTEKGKYVELRCDPISGHTALYWYRQSLGQGPEFLIYFQGTGAADDSGLPNDRFFAVRPEGSVSTLKIQRTERGDSAVYLCASSLSGSHGETQYFGPGTRLLVL.

The sample holds many counts of this clonotype. This chain connects TRBV2 to TRBJ1-5; tentatively, D is TRBD1 (6 bases). The CDR3 totals 15 residues. Germline-derived CDR1 and CDR2 are SNHLY and FYNNEI. V lost 5 bases and J lost 0, with 11 bases in between. DNA of the CDR3: TGTGCCAGCAGTCAACAGGGCTCTAGCAATCAGCCCCAGCATTTT. It specifies CASSQQGSSNQPQHF.

This clonotype was recorded a few times. V usage is TRBV15 and J usage is TRBJ2-3; 9 positions agree with TRBD2. Germline CDR1 LNHNV, CDR2 YYDKDF (reference sequence). There are 17 residues in the CDR3. J was trimmed by 2 bases and V by 6 bases; bases with no gene match: 12. The chain's CDR3 is CATRTPAASGNTDTQYF. Here the CDR3 DNA reads TGTGCCACCAGAACTCCCGCGGCTAGCGGGAACACAGATACGCAGTATTTT.

This clonotype appeared a few times. The chain recombines TRBV18 with TRBJ2-1; D call uncertain. Germline V gene sequence: CDR1 KGHSH, CDR2 LQKENI. Between the trimmed V and J ends, which lost 0 bases and 10 bases, there was a span of 7 bases. There are 12 residues in the CDR3. The CDR3 loop is CASSPPLREQFF. As DNA, the CDR3 is TGTGCCAGCTCACCACCGCTAAGGGAGCAGTTCTTC.

CDR3 in DNA: TGTGCCAGCAGCTTGAGGCTAGCGATGGGGGGCGAAGACAATGAGCAGTTCTTC. Translation gives CASSLRLAMGGEDNEQFF. The chain combines TRBV11-3 with TRBJ2-1; perhaps D is TRBD1 or TRBD2 (6 bases each). Trimming stripped 3 bases from V and 5 bases from J, with 23 bases between. The CDR3 totals 18 residues. Germline V lookup: CDR1 SGHNT, CDR2 YENEEA.

The chain uses TRBV20-1 and TRBJ2-7; no clear D gene. CDR1 and CDR2 (germline): DFQATT, SNEGSKA (reference sequence). This CDR3 has 13 amino acids. Between the trimmed V and J ends, which lost 3 bases and 2 bases, there was a span of 11 bases. CDR3 amino acids: CSARSRPTYEQYF. The DNA of the CDR3 is TGCAGTGCTAGGTCACGCCCCACCTACGAGCAGTACTTC.

This clonotype has more than one count but fewer than ten. This sequence may be a read error, since a much larger clone differs from it by one base. This chain connects TRBV7-8 to TRBJ2-5; the D call may be TRBD1 or TRBD2 (6 bases each). Germline V gene lookup returns CDR1 SGHVS and CDR2 FQNEAQ. There are 15 residues in the CDR3. CDR3: CAGSSGAGRRETQYF. The CDR3 DNA reads as TGTGCCGGCAGCTCGGGGGCGGGAAGAAGGGAGACCCAGTACTTC.

The chain is built from TRBV4-3 and TRBJ2-1; either TRBD1 or TRBD2 may fit D (5 bases each). V was shortened by 1 base and J by 6 bases, with 16 bases between the two germline ends. There are 16 residues in the CDR3. Looked up from germline, CDR1 is LGHNA and CDR2 is YSLEER. Written as DNA, the CDR3 is TGCGCCAGCAGCCAAGTGGGACCCCGGGCCCCCAATGAGCAGTTCTTC. Its protein product is CASSQVGPRAPNEQFF.